The source of this T cell receptor (beta chain) is a study of blood T cell repertoires in COVID-19 (dated by TCRdb to the early 2020s). Context from the whole study: Collaborator samples came from the United States, Italy and Spain and covered acute and convalescent phases of COVID-19. The material from the prospective study consisted of cDNA or gDNA derived from T cells, B-cell-depleted T cells, or PBMCs. Deeply sampled blood TCRbeta repertoires from subjects exposed to, actively infected with, or recovered from COVID-19 were included in the dataset. The repertoires were released in a freely available public database intended as a resource for research on the immune response to SARS-CoV-2. The samples were drawn from two sources: the first 160 participants of the ongoing ImmuneRACE study, and 950 to 1,500 subjects contributed by 6 global collaborators. A de-identified subject ID, COVID-19 status, age in years and sex were almost always included in the sample metadata. Where HLA class I and class II types were available, the types were taken from metadata supplied by the sample provider, not from assay-based typing.

In the prospective study, participants were roughly 18 to 95 years old, resided in 25 or so geographic areas of the United States, and were enrolled through a virtual design. Cohort assignment in the prospective study relied on participant-reported clinical history from a screening survey and a study questionnaire. Recovered participants in ImmuneRACE Cohort 3 were defined by two consecutive negative NP/OP PCR tests, clearance by a healthcare professional, or resolution of symptoms. In the prospective study, mobile phlebotomists collected whole blood, serum and a nasopharyngeal or oropharyngeal swab from each participant. Prospective study participants could optionally give additional blood draws and questionnaires over an approximately two-month period. Before DNA extraction, blood samples from the prospective study were shipped at room temperature or frozen. Comment on this clone: There is no known antigen for this receptor. No much larger clonotype is one base removed from it; base qualities were not supplied.

Including cysteine and phenylalanine, the CDR3 has 17 amino acids. Just CDR3 DNA is preserved here, 51 bases in frame from base 1. The germline V gene (reference sequence) gives CDR1 as SGHNT and CDR2 as YYREEE. V is cut back by 4 bases and J by 5 bases, with 11 bases in the junction unmatched. The immunoSEQ Assay, a bias-controlled multiplex PCR, was used to amplify TCRbeta CDR3 regions from genomic DNA. The study's processing was this. The number of nucleated cells in each sample was estimated from the amplification of reference gene primers within the assay. To quantify the absolute abundance of each unique TCRbeta CDR3 rearrangement, sequence reads were collapsed and filtered. For each sample, productive Simpson clonality was calculated as the square root of Simpson's diversity index over productive rearrangements. Drawn from immuneACCESS, this table holds only the in-frame rearrangements with V and J called that TCRdb kept. Clones are partly lost; checked studies trace under half to an unresolved V gene and leave the rest unexplained. V and J calls plus clone size are reproduced from that table; the DNA served to infer D and trimming. Across this sample there are 150,000 to 250,000 clones, with roughly four fifths seen only once. 10% to 15% of the sample is in the top ten clones.

Overall results and qualifications from the work: How much clinical and demographic metadata was included differed by source and by participant, and the metadata was provided uncurated.

The sequencing input was PBMCs or T cells enriched from blood (not recorded which). Recombination joined TRBV5-4 with TRBJ2-1; 11 middle bases align to TRBD2. The sequence was obtained from a man in his forties or fifties who had recovered from COVID-19. Here is the DNA: TGTGCCAGCAGCCCAGGGTTTCGACTAGCGGGGAACAATGAGCAGTTCTTC. It codes for CASSPGFRLAGNNEQFF.